The entry below gives a single TCR beta chain sequence along with its context. As yet, its antigen is unknown. The CDR3 extends over 16 amino acids. Germline loops: CDR1 SGDLS, CDR2 YYNGEE. Trimming shortened V by 4 bases and J by 0 bases, and 14 bases separated the two germline ends. Each sample had two DNA replicates, approximately 0.49 ug blood or about 1.5 ug tissue. The method was immunoSEQ multiplex PCR; TCRdb's version includes in-frame clones alone and lacks a portion of them. The sample lists about 53,000 clones; over 80% were seen once. This sample was taken from a study of early stage breast cancer tumors. For the study at large: Invasive lobular carcinomas made up about 30% of the 12 ER+/PR+/HER2- tumors. Study-wide findings and caveats: Tumors had roughly 2.6-fold higher T cell density than normal breast.

This TCR was sampled from a person in their 70s with breast cancer. The material sequenced was blood. The rearrangement uses TRBV9 and TRBJ2-1; D perhaps matches TRBD2 (6 bases). The CDR3 DNA is TGTGCCAGCAGCCTTCGTGGGGACTCCTCCTACAATGAGCAGTTCTTC. It codes for CASSLRGDSSYNEQFF.